The 32 T cell receptor beta chains given below trace back to one sample, sequenced in a study. TCRdb fed the RT-PCR reads into MiXCR, producing one record per CDR3 protein. There are more than 600,000 distinct CDR3 sequences in the sample; 12% to 15% occur only once, and roughly 3.9% lies in the top ten. Material for sequencing was memory CD4+ T cells from blood. These TCRs come from a female donor in good health, serving as a healthy control.

V gene TRBV20-1 combines with J gene TRBJ1-2; D is unclear. Trimming removed 6 bases from V and 8 bases from J, with 7 bases in between. Germline loops: CDR1 DFQATT, CDR2 SNEGSKA (reference sequence). This CDR3 spans 9 amino acids. This chain's CDR3 is CSAGEGYTF. DNA for the CDR3: TGCAGTGCCGGAGAGGGCTACACCTTC.

This clonotype was recorded many times. V is TRBV5-1 and J is TRBJ2-3; 8 bases match TRBD1. The V and J ends lost 3 bases and 0 bases, in that order; junction bases with no gene match: 12. CDR1 is SGHRS, CDR2 YFSETQ, per germline. The CDR3 runs 18 residues. For the CDR3, the DNA is TGCGCCAGCAGCTACGGACAGGGATCTTTCGCTAGCACAGATACGCAGTATTTT. Protein: CASSYGQGSFASTDTQYF. Complete variable domain (other parts from reference TRBV5-1 and TRBJ2-3): KAGVTQTPRYLIKTRGQQVTLSCSPISGHRSVSWYQQTPGQGLQFLFEYFSETQRNKGNFPGRFSGRQFSNSRSEMNVSTLELGDSALYLCASSYGQGSFASTDTQYFGPGTRLTVL.

The chain recombines TRBV6-6 with TRBJ1-1, with D tentatively TRBD1 (6 bases). This CDR3 region has 14 residues. V lost 6 bases and J 8 bases, leaving 19 bases between the germline ends. Germline V gene lookup returns CDR1 MNHNY and CDR2 SVGAGI (reference sequence). The CDR3 coding sequence is TGTGCCAGCAGCCCGCCTTCAGGGCAGGGGGAAGCTTTCTTT. Translating it yields CASSPPSGQGEAFF.

This clonotype appeared a few times. V usage is TRBV5-1 and J usage is TRBJ2-5; 9 bases are shared with TRBD2. From germline, CDR1 is SGHRS and CDR2 YFSETQ. V lost 0 bases to trimming and J lost 3 bases; unmatched junction nucleotides: 3. The CDR3 consists of 15 residues. The CDR3 spells CASSLVSSGEETQYF. The CDR3 DNA sequence: TGCGCCAGCAGCTTGGTTTCTAGCGGGGAAGAGACCCAGTACTTC.

This clonotype was seen repeatedly, ten times or more. This sequence joins TRBV7-2 and TRBJ2-6; D is perhaps TRBD2 (5 bases). V was clipped by 3 bases and J by 0 bases, with 9 bases between them. The CDR3 length is 16 residues. In germline, CDR1 is SGHTA, CDR2 FQGNSA. DNA of the CDR3: TGTGCCAGCAGCTTGAGTAGCGTCTCTGGGGCCAACGTCCTGACTTTC. It translates to CASSLSSVSGANVLTF.

The table lists this clonotype with a few counts. V and J are TRBV7-3 and TRBJ2-6, with 10 bases that match TRBD1. This CDR3 region has 18 residues. V lost 2 bases and J lost 3; bases outside the gene matches: 7. Per germline, CDR1 SGHTA and CDR2 FQGTGA. The CDR3 DNA is TGTGCCAGCAGCTTACATTTCGGGACAGGGGTTGGGGCCAACGTCCTGACTTTC. It is translated as CASSLHFGTGVGANVLTF.

This rearrangement joins TRBV29-1 to TRBJ1-2; the D is unclear. The CDR3 consists of 15 residues. The germline V and J ends were trimmed by 0 bases and 0 bases, with 11 bases remaining between them. Germline-derived CDR1 and CDR2 are SQVTM and ANQGSEA. CDR3 region: CSVEDDGLSNYGYTF. CDR3 DNA sequence: TGCAGCGTTGAAGATGACGGGCTTTCTAACTATGGCTACACCTTC.

This clonotype was seen at least ten times. This sequence joins TRBV13 and TRBJ2-7, with 14 bases lining up with TRBD2. Germline assignment: CDR1 PRHDT and CDR2 FYEKMQ (reference sequence). The CDR3 totals 18 residues. V was clipped by 4 bases and J by 1 base; unmatched bases: 9. CDR3: CASSSRTSGGPSSYEQYF. Written as DNA, the CDR3 is TGTGCCAGCAGCTCTCGGACTAGCGGGGGGCCGTCTTCCTACGAGCAGTACTTC.

This clonotype has ten or more counts. V usage is TRBV6-5 and J usage is TRBJ2-7, with 9 bases lining up with TRBD1. The CDR3 is 16 residues long. Germline CDR1 is MNHEY and CDR2 is SVGAGI. V lost 0 bases, J lost 3 bases, and 6 bases stayed unmatched. The chain's CDR3 is CASSYSTPDRGYEQYF. CDR3 bases: TGTGCCAGCAGTTACTCGACTCCGGACAGGGGCTACGAGCAGTACTTC.

In its sample, this clonotype was seen many times. The J gene is TRBJ1-2, the V gene TRBV30, with TRBD1 as a possible D gene (5 bases). The CDR3 length is 12 residues. Trimming stripped 1 base from V and 2 bases from J, with 5 bases between. The germline V gene has CDR1 GTSNPN and CDR2 SVGIG (reference sequence). Written as DNA, the CDR3 is TGTGCCTGGAGTGGGGGGAACTATGGCTACACCTTC. Residues: CAWSGGNYGYTF.

The chain employs TRBV7-3 and TRBJ1-1, with 7 bases that match TRBD1. Germline V gene lookup returns CDR1 SGHTA and CDR2 FQGTGA. The CDR3 contains 13 residues. V dropped 5 bases and J dropped 8; count of bases not matched to a gene: 8. The CDR3, as DNA: TGTGCCAGCAGCCCCGGATCGGACAGGGAAGCTTTCTTT. Its translation is CASSPGSDREAFF.

V usage is TRBV12-3 or TRBV12-4 and J usage is TRBJ1-5; D gene unclear. The V end lost 3 bases, the J end lost 0 bases, and 15 bases lay between the germline ends. The CDR3 is 17 amino acids. The CDR3 region is CASSFGDTTYSNQPQHF. The CDR3 DNA is TGTGCCAGCAGTTTTGGAGACACCACCTATAGCAATCAGCCCCAGCATTTT.

The CDR3 DNA is TGTGCCAGCAGCTTAGAAATGGGGACTAGCCCGGGAGATACGCAGTATTTT. Protein sequence: CASSLEMGTSPGDTQYF. The chain employs TRBV7-6 and TRBJ2-3; 9 nucleotides match TRBD2. The trim removed 1 base at V and 5 bases at J, leaving 10 bases unmatched. CDR1 SGHVS and CDR2 FNYEAQ come from the germline V gene. This CDR3 is built from 17 residues. Full variable domain (outside the CDR3, taken from reference TRBV7-6 and TRBJ2-3): GAGVSQSPRYKVTKRGQDVALRCDPISGHVSLYWYRQALGQGPEFLTYFNYEAQQDKSGLPNDRFSAERPEGSISTLTIQRTEQRDSAMYRCASSLEMGTSPGDTQYFGPGTRLTVL.

This clonotype was found a few times. The chain employs TRBV7-2 and TRBJ1-6; TRBD1 is a possible D gene (6 bases). The V end lost 3 bases, the J end lost 8 bases, and 14 bases lay between the germline ends. Germline V gives CDR1 SGHTA, CDR2 FQGNSA. The CDR3 contains 15 residues. CDR3 region: CASSFTDRSYSPLHF. The CDR3 nucleotides are TGTGCCAGCAGCTTTACCGACAGGTCATATTCACCCCTCCACTTT.

This clonotype was recorded many times. The chain has TRBV29-1 and TRBJ2-5; possible D gene TRBD2, 7 bases. The germline V gene has CDR1 SQVTM and CDR2 ANQGSEA. The CDR3 length is 14 residues. V dropped 3 bases and J dropped 4 bases, with 15 bases sitting between them. The CDR3: CSVDGGGVRETQYF. The CDR3 DNA sequence: TGCAGCGTTGATGGCGGGGGCGTCCGAGAGACCCAGTACTTC.

The chain has TRBV7-9 and TRBJ1-4, with D maybe TRBD1 (6 bases). V lost 2 bases, J lost 7 bases, and 11 bases lay in between. The CDR3 runs to 14 residues. From germline, CDR1 is SEHNR and CDR2 FQNEAQ (reference sequence). CDR3 nucleotide sequence: TGTGCCAGCAGCTTAAGACAGGAGGGTGAAAAACTGTTTTTT. Its translation is CASSLRQEGEKLFF.

The chain combines TRBV6-5 with TRBJ2-5; 9 positions match TRBD2. Germline CDR1 MNHEY, CDR2 SVGAGI. The CDR3 sequence is 16 residues long. V shed 2 bases and J 5 bases; nucleotides not matched to a gene: 9. CDR3: CASSYGLAGISETQYF. Here the CDR3 DNA reads TGTGCCAGCAGTTACGGCCTAGCGGGAATCTCGGAGACCCAGTACTTC.

V usage is TRBV4-1 and J usage is TRBJ2-3, with TRBD2 matching over 8 bases. The CDR3 spans 19 residues. V was clipped by 4 bases and J by 4 bases; unmatched bases: 19. CDR1 and CDR2 (germline): MGHRA, YSYEKL. The DNA of the CDR3 is TGCGCCAGCAGCCCTCTGTTCGGGGGGGGGCTAGGGCAATCAGATACGCAGTATTTT. This sequence encodes CASSPLFGGGLGQSDTQYF.

Only a few counts were recorded for this clonotype. The chain couples TRBV12-3 or TRBV12-4 to TRBJ1-4; 8 nucleotides agree with TRBD1. This CDR3 spans 14 amino acids. Germline trimming cut 5 bases from V and 7 bases from J; bases unmatched to any gene: 6. CDR3 sequence (DNA): TGTGCCAGCAGTGGACAGGGTAGGGGTGAAAAACTGTTTTTT. Translating gives CASSGQGRGEKLFF.

As concerns this clonotype: The germline gene is not matched at one end of the junction; a read error may be the cause. The chain recombines TRBV29-1 with TRBJ1-2; D is unclear. The CDR3 runs 11 residues. Germline CDR1 SQVTM, CDR2 ANQGSEA. As DNA, the CDR3 is TGCAGCGTTGCGGGAAACTATGTCTACACCTTC. Amino acid sequence: CSVAGNYVYTF.

This clonotype was seen repeatedly, ten times or more. The rearrangement joins TRBV29-1 to TRBJ1-1; D unresolved. Germline loops: CDR1 SQVTM, CDR2 ANQGSEA. V gave up 0 bases and J gave up 1 base, with 12 bases separating them. The CDR3 is made up of 15 amino acids. The CDR3 reads CSVEDPKLGNTEAFF. CDR3 DNA sequence: TGCAGCGTTGAAGACCCCAAGCTGGGGAACACTGAAGCTTTCTTT.

J is TRBJ2-2 and V is TRBV4-2; 9 nucleotides match TRBD2. The CDR3 extends over 17 amino acids. V was pared by 3 bases and J by 4 bases, with 9 bases of the junction left unmatched. CDR1 is LGHNA, CDR2 YNFKEQ, per germline. CDR3 DNA: TGTGCCAGCAGCCAGCAGAAAGCGGGAGGAGGCACCGGGGAGCTGTTTTTT. Its translation is CASSQQKAGGGTGELFF.

This clonotype was observed a few times. The rearrangement joins TRBV28 to TRBJ2-2, with D maybe TRBD2 (5 bases). Deletions cut 1 base from V and 7 bases from J, with 10 bases between. Germline lookup yields CDR1 MDHEN and CDR2 SYDVKM. CDR3 length: 14 amino acids. This CDR3 is CASSLLAFGGELFF. The CDR3 bases are TGTGCCAGCAGTTTATTAGCGTTTGGCGGGGAGCTGTTTTTT.

This clonotype turned up a few times. The CDR3 loop is CASSPRLVSVTDTQYF. CDR3 sequence (DNA): TGTGCCAGCAGTCCGCGACTAGTTTCGGTCACAGATACGCAGTATTTT. V usage is TRBV6-5 and J usage is TRBJ2-3; tentatively, D is TRBD2 (6 bases). Germline V gene data show CDR1 as MNHEY and CDR2 as SVGAGI. V lost 5 bases and J 2 bases, leaving 17 bases between the germline ends. The CDR3 is 16 amino acids.

This clonotype was recorded a few times. CDR3 amino acids: CASSSPTEGETQYF. CDR3 nucleotides: TGTGCCAGCAGCTCTCCTACCGAGGGAGAGACCCAGTACTTC. The chain joins TRBV5-6 to TRBJ2-5; D possibly corresponds to TRBD2 (5 bases). This CDR3 is 14 amino acids long. Germline assignment: CDR1 SGHDT and CDR2 YYEEEE. Trimming took 3 bases from V and 4 from J, leaving 13 bases between them.

The chain recombines TRBV7-3 with TRBJ1-5, with D hard to call. Looked up from germline, CDR1 is SGHTA and CDR2 is FQGTGA. The CDR3 loop spans 14 amino acids. V gave up 2 bases and J gave up 6 bases, with 11 bases separating them. The CDR3 region is CASSLYRAGQPQHF. The CDR3 DNA reads TGTGCCAGCAGCTTATATCGGGCCGGTCAGCCCCAGCATTTT.

The chain joins TRBV5-4 to TRBJ1-2; D is uncertain. The germline gives CDR1 SGHNT, CDR2 YYREEE (reference sequence). The CDR3 consists of 12 residues. The ends were cut back, 3 bases at V and 8 bases at J, with 11 bases in the middle. Here the CDR3 DNA reads TGTGCCAGCAGCTGGACGGCGGGCGGCTACACCTTC. It yields the protein CASSWTAGGYTF.

J is TRBJ2-1 and V is TRBV28; TRBD1 matches 8 bases. This CDR3 is built from 19 residues. V dropped 5 bases and J dropped 0; count of bases not matched to a gene: 15. Germline CDR1 and CDR2: MDHEN and SYDVKM. In nucleotides, the CDR3 is TGTGCCAGCAGTCACTGGACAGGGAGGCCCCTGAGCTCCTACAATGAGCAGTTCTTC. It yields the protein CASSHWTGRPLSSYNEQFF.

The V call is TRBV7-3, the J call TRBJ2-1; 12 bases line up with TRBD2. The V segment lost 6 bases and the J segment 7 bases; nucleotides outside the gene matches: 7. Germline V gives CDR1 SGHTA, CDR2 FQGTGA. CDR3 length: 15 residues. CDR3 DNA: TGTGCCAGCAGTCCCAGACTAGCGGGAGTGAATGAGCAGTTCTTC. Translating it yields CASSPRLAGVNEQFF.

In this sample, this clonotype turned up a few times. The chain employs TRBV12-3 or TRBV12-4 and TRBJ2-2; 7 positions match TRBD1. The CDR3 sequence is 15 residues long. Trimming cost V 8 bases and J 5 bases; bases outside gene matches: 11. The CDR3 DNA sequence: TGTGCCAGCGCGTCGTCTGACAGGGTGACCGGGGAGCTGTTTTTT. This encodes CASASSDRVTGELFF.

The rearrangement uses TRBV18 and TRBJ1-5; tentatively, D is TRBD1 (5 bases). CDR1 KGHSH and CDR2 LQKENI come from the germline V gene. V lost 3 bases and J 5 bases, leaving 14 bases between the germline ends. The CDR3 sequence is 15 residues long. The CDR3, as DNA: TGTGCCAGCTCACCTTACCGCAGGGCCGATCAGCCCCAGCATTTT. The encoded protein is CASSPYRRADQPQHF.

Notes on this clonotype: Since a much larger clone is just one base distant, this may be a read error. This CDR3 is CAISVDINTEAFF. Here the CDR3 DNA reads TGTGCCATCAGTGTAGACATAAACACTGAAGCTTTCTTT. This chain connects TRBV10-3 to TRBJ1-1, with unresolved D. Germline assignment: CDR1 ENHRY and CDR2 SYGVKD. This CDR3 is built from 13 residues. With 4 bases removed from V and 2 bases from J, the gap between germline ends came to 8 bases.